The rows below give T cell receptor beta chains drawn from one sample of a study of blood T cell repertoires in COVID-19. Only in-frame clones appear in the TCRdb table, and some are missing; sequencing was by immunoSEQ multiplex PCR. The sample consists of 150,000 to 200,000 clones, around 90% of them appearing once. The specimen was peripheral blood. The receptor source for this set is a woman aged 55-69 years who had recovered from COVID-19. Each CDR3 is given with its conserved first and last residue. Each record gives: V gene, D gene, J gene, clone size, CDR3 protein, CDR3 DNA. A D gene is named only where the DNA matches it firmly. Not every row has a clone size; where given, it reads once, few, many or a size class.

v_gene: TRBV5-1
d_gene: NA
j_gene: TRBJ1-2
abundance: NA
CDR3aa: CASSFYRDGYTF
CDR3nt: TGCGCCAGCAGCTTTTACAGAGATGGCTACACCTTC

v_gene: TRBV6-5
d_gene: NA
j_gene: TRBJ1-3
abundance: NA
CDR3aa: CASSRQYGNTIYF
CDR3nt: TGTGCCAGCAGTAGACAGTACGGAAACACCATATATTTT

v_gene: TRBV3-1/TRBV3-2
d_gene: NA
j_gene: TRBJ2-3
abundance: NA
CDR3aa: CASSQESSGTDTQYF
CDR3nt: TGTGCCAGCAGCCAAGAATCTAGCGGCACAGATACGCAGTATTTT

v_gene: TRBV21-1
d_gene: NA
j_gene: TRBJ2-7
abundance: once
CDR3aa: CASSKPLLLAGASDEQYF
CDR3nt: TGTGCCAGCAGCAAACCCCTACTACTAGCGGGGGCTTCCGACGAGCAGTACTTC

v_gene: TRBV2
d_gene: NA
j_gene: TRBJ2-7
abundance: NA
CDR3aa: CASSPGLTYEQYF
CDR3nt: TGTGCCAGCAGTCCGGGACTGACCTACGAGCAGTACTTC

v_gene: TRBV6-5
d_gene: TRBD1
j_gene: TRBJ1-3
abundance: NA
CDR3aa: CASSRQGAGNTIYF
CDR3nt: TGTGCCAGCAGTCGGCAGGGGGCTGGAAACACCATATATTTT

v_gene: TRBV6-5
d_gene: TRBD1
j_gene: TRBJ1-5
abundance: NA
CDR3aa: CASSYSGQENQPQHF
CDR3nt: TGTGCCAGCAGTTACTCGGGACAGGAGAATCAGCCCCAGCATTTT

v_gene: TRBV5-1
d_gene: NA
j_gene: TRBJ1-5
abundance: few
CDR3aa: CASSLEGSNQPQHF
CDR3nt: TGCGCCAGCAGCTTGGAGGGGAGCAATCAGCCCCAGCATTTT

v_gene: TRBV7-9
d_gene: TRBD2
j_gene: TRBJ2-5
abundance: NA
CDR3aa: CASSPREFWETQYF
CDR3nt: TGTGCCAGCAGCCCGCGGGAGTTCTGGGAGACCCAGTACTTC

v_gene: TRBV19
d_gene: TRBD1
j_gene: TRBJ1-6
abundance: NA
CDR3aa: CASTQIGQGNSPLHF
CDR3nt: TGTGCCAGTACCCAAATAGGACAGGGGAATTCACCCCTCCACTTT

v_gene: TRBV3-1/TRBV3-2
d_gene: TRBD2
j_gene: TRBJ2-1
abundance: NA
CDR3aa: CASSPGLAGGNEQFF
CDR3nt: TGTGCCAGCAGCCCCGGGCTAGCGGGGGGAAATGAGCAGTTCTTC

v_gene: TRBV29-1
d_gene: NA
j_gene: TRBJ2-1
abundance: NA
CDR3aa: CSVEPGRGANEQFF
CDR3nt: TGCAGCGTTGAACCGGGCCGGGGGGCCAATGAGCAGTTCTTC

v_gene: TRBV6-4
d_gene: NA
j_gene: TRBJ1-6
abundance: NA
CDR3aa: CASSDQGFSPLHF
CDR3nt: TGTGCCAGCAGTGACCAGGGTTTCTCACCCCTCCACTTT

v_gene: TRBV24-1
d_gene: TRBD1
j_gene: TRBJ1-2
abundance: NA
CDR3aa: CATRQGNYGYTF
CDR3nt: TGTGCCACCAGACAGGGGAACTATGGCTACACCTTC

v_gene: TRBV11-2
d_gene: NA
j_gene: TRBJ2-7
abundance: NA
CDR3aa: CASSLDQYEQYF
CDR3nt: TGTGCCAGCAGCTTAGATCAGTACGAGCAGTACTTC

v_gene: TRBV4-2
d_gene: TRBD2
j_gene: TRBJ2-5
abundance: once
CDR3aa: CASSRLPSGGGQETQYF
CDR3nt: TGTGCCAGCAGCCGACTACCTAGCGGGGGGGGACAAGAGACCCAGTACTTC

v_gene: TRBV10-3
d_gene: NA
j_gene: TRBJ1-6
abundance: NA
CDR3aa: CAIRPGSYNSPLHF
CDR3nt: TGTGCCATCAGACCCGGCTCCTATAATTCACCCCTCCACTTT

v_gene: TRBV7-3
d_gene: NA
j_gene: TRBJ2-5
abundance: NA
CDR3aa: CASSVNQGFQETQYF
CDR3nt: TGTGCCAGCAGCGTAAATCAGGGGTTCCAAGAGACCCAGTACTTC

v_gene: TRBV7-2
d_gene: TRBD1
j_gene: TRBJ1-2
abundance: NA
CDR3aa: CASSSAGTGGFYGYTF
CDR3nt: TGTGCCAGCAGCTCGGCCGGGACAGGGGGCTTTTATGGCTACACCTTC

v_gene: TRBV4-1
d_gene: TRBD2
j_gene: TRBJ2-5
abundance: NA
CDR3aa: CASSQASGGVVGTQYF
CDR3nt: TGCGCCAGCAGCCAAGCTAGCGGGGGGGTGGTTGGGACCCAGTACTTC

v_gene: TRBV2
d_gene: NA
j_gene: TRBJ2-7
abundance: NA
CDR3aa: CASSERWGAYEQYF
CDR3nt: TGTGCCAGCAGTGAAAGGTGGGGGGCCTACGAGCAGTACTTC

v_gene: TRBV2
d_gene: NA
j_gene: TRBJ1-2
abundance: once
CDR3aa: CASSDTPNYGYTF
CDR3nt: TGTGCCAGCAGTGATACACCAAACTATGGCTACACCTTC

v_gene: TRBV15
d_gene: NA
j_gene: TRBJ1-2
abundance: NA
CDR3aa: CATSRRPFQASIHGYTF
CDR3nt: TGTGCCACCAGCAGACGTCCATTTCAGGCGTCTATCCATGGCTACACCTTC

v_gene: TRBV28
d_gene: TRBD1
j_gene: TRBJ1-1
abundance: NA
CDR3aa: CASSFAGGYTEAFF
CDR3nt: TGTGCCAGCAGTTTCGCAGGGGGGTACACTGAAGCTTTCTTT

v_gene: TRBV5-1
d_gene: NA
j_gene: TRBJ2-5
abundance: NA
CDR3aa: CASSLGQGSETQYF
CDR3nt: TGCGCCAGCAGCTTGGGCCAGGGAAGTGAGACCCAGTACTTC

v_gene: TRBV5-1
d_gene: NA
j_gene: TRBJ2-5
abundance: NA
CDR3aa: CASSLGLDYYQETQYF
CDR3nt: TGCGCCAGCAGCTTGGGTTTGGACTACTACCAAGAGACCCAGTACTTC

v_gene: TRBV28
d_gene: NA
j_gene: TRBJ1-2
abundance: NA
CDR3aa: CASSMNYGYTF
CDR3nt: TGTGCCAGCTCTATGAACTATGGCTACACCTTC

v_gene: TRBV6-6
d_gene: NA
j_gene: TRBJ1-1
abundance: NA
CDR3aa: CASSYSRGASTEAFF
CDR3nt: TGTGCCAGCAGTTACTCGCGGGGGGCGAGCACTGAAGCTTTCTTT

v_gene: TRBV5-1
d_gene: TRBD2
j_gene: TRBJ2-1
abundance: few
CDR3aa: CASSLGLAVNEQFF
CDR3nt: TGCGCCAGCAGCTTGGGACTAGCTGTGAATGAGCAGTTCTTC

v_gene: TRBV4-1
d_gene: TRBD1
j_gene: TRBJ2-7
abundance: once
CDR3aa: CASSQAGQRSSYEQYF
CDR3nt: TGCGCCAGCAGCCAAGCGGGACAGCGCAGCTCCTACGAGCAGTACTTC

v_gene: TRBV3-1/TRBV3-2
d_gene: NA
j_gene: TRBJ2-3
abundance: NA
CDR3aa: CASSQRRGGFTDTQYF
CDR3nt: TGTGCCAGCAGCCAACGGAGGGGGGGCTTCACAGATACGCAGTATTTT

v_gene: TRBV6-5
d_gene: TRBD1
j_gene: TRBJ1-2
abundance: NA
CDR3aa: CASSGADRAIGGYTF
CDR3nt: TGTGCCAGCAGCGGTGCGGACAGGGCAATAGGTGGCTACACCTTC

v_gene: TRBV5-1
d_gene: TRBD1
j_gene: TRBJ1-4
abundance: once
CDR3aa: CASSPTGQLLSTNEKLFF
CDR3nt: TGCGCCAGCAGCCCAACGGGACAGCTTCTTTCAACTAATGAAAAACTGTTTTTT

v_gene: TRBV5-1
d_gene: NA
j_gene: TRBJ2-2
abundance: NA
CDR3aa: CASSLASKFGELFF
CDR3nt: TGCGCCAGCAGCTTGGCTAGCAAGTTCGGGGAGCTGTTTTTT

v_gene: TRBV3-1/TRBV3-2
d_gene: TRBD1
j_gene: TRBJ1-3
abundance: once
CDR3aa: CASSRQGVGENTIYF
CDR3nt: TGTGCCAGCAGCCGACAGGGTGTTGGAGAAAACACCATATATTTT

v_gene: TRBV29-1
d_gene: NA
j_gene: TRBJ1-1
abundance: NA
CDR3aa: CSVDKGLNTEAFF
CDR3nt: TGCAGCGTTGACAAGGGGTTGAACACTGAAGCTTTCTTT

v_gene: TRBV19
d_gene: TRBD1
j_gene: TRBJ2-1
abundance: NA
CDR3aa: CASSIDRDRAIF
CDR3nt: TGTGCCAGTAGTATAGACCGGGACAGGGCGATCTTC

v_gene: TRBV5-1
d_gene: NA
j_gene: TRBJ2-2
abundance: NA
CDR3aa: CASSPQGDTGELFF
CDR3nt: TGCGCCAGCAGCCCCCAAGGGGACACCGGGGAGCTGTTTTTT

v_gene: TRBV6-5
d_gene: NA
j_gene: TRBJ1-1
abundance: NA
CDR3aa: CASWRQFYTEAFF
CDR3nt: TGTGCCAGCTGGCGGCAGTTCTACACTGAAGCTTTCTTT

v_gene: TRBV6-4
d_gene: TRBD2
j_gene: TRBJ2-2
abundance: NA
CDR3aa: CASSSTAGGPVGELFF
CDR3nt: TGTGCCAGCAGTTCGACAGCGGGGGGGCCCGTCGGGGAGCTGTTTTTT

v_gene: TRBV6-2/TRBV6-3
d_gene: TRBD2
j_gene: TRBJ2-5
abundance: once
CDR3aa: CASSPTRLAGGVQQETQYF
CDR3nt: TGTGCCAGCAGCCCTACCCGCCTAGCGGGGGGGGTTCAACAAGAGACCCAGTACTTC

v_gene: TRBV5-1
d_gene: NA
j_gene: TRBJ2-2
abundance: NA
CDR3aa: CASSSEGAYTGELFF
CDR3nt: TGCGCCAGCAGCTCCGAGGGAGCCTACACCGGGGAGCTGTTTTTT

v_gene: TRBV18
d_gene: NA
j_gene: TRBJ2-5
abundance: NA
CDR3aa: CASSPRGGETQYF
CDR3nt: TGTGCCAGCTCACCAAGGGGTGGGGAGACCCAGTACTTC

v_gene: TRBV27
d_gene: TRBD2
j_gene: TRBJ2-1
abundance: once
CDR3aa: CATTSGSYNEQFF
CDR3nt: TGTGCCACCACTAGCGGCTCCTACAATGAGCAGTTCTTC

v_gene: TRBV3-1/TRBV3-2
d_gene: NA
j_gene: TRBJ1-5
abundance: NA
CDR3aa: CASSPNPEAATELNQPQHF
CDR3nt: TGTGCCAGCAGCCCTAACCCGGAAGCAGCGACAGAACTCAATCAGCCCCAGCATTTT

v_gene: TRBV7-3
d_gene: NA
j_gene: TRBJ1-1
abundance: few
CDR3aa: CASSPTIQQGSNTEAFF
CDR3nt: TGTGCCAGCAGTCCAACCATTCAACAGGGTTCGAACACTGAAGCTTTCTTT

v_gene: TRBV30
d_gene: NA
j_gene: TRBJ1-5
abundance: NA
CDR3aa: CAWRPVSNQPQHF
CDR3nt: TGTGCCTGGAGGCCGGTTTCAAATCAGCCCCAGCATTTT

v_gene: TRBV28
d_gene: TRBD2
j_gene: TRBJ2-7
abundance: NA
CDR3aa: CASSSLAAPSYEQYF
CDR3nt: TGTGCCAGCAGTTCACTAGCGGCCCCTTCCTACGAGCAGTACTTC

v_gene: TRBV7-9
d_gene: NA
j_gene: TRBJ2-5
abundance: NA
CDR3aa: CASSLGAGQETQYF
CDR3nt: TGTGCCAGCAGCTTAGGTGCGGGACAAGAGACCCAGTACTTC